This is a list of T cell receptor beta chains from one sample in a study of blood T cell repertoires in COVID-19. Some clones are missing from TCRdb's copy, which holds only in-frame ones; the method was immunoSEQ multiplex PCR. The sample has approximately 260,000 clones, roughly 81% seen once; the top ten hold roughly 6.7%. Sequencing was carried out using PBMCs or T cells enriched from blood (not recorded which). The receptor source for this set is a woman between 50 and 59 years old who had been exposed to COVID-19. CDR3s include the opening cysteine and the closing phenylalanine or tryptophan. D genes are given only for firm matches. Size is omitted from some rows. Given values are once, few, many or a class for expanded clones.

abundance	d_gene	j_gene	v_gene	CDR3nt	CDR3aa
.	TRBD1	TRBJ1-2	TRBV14	TGTGCCAGCAGCCTGGGCACGGGACAGGGAGATGGCTACACCTTC	CASSLGTGQGDGYTF
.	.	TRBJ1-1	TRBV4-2	TGTGCCAGCAGCCAAGTGGTAGATAACACTGAAGCTTTCTTT	CASSQVVDNTEAFF
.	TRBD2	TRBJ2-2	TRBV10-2	TGCGCCAGCCGTTTTTTAGCGGGTGGTACCGGGGAGCTGTTTTTT	CASRFLAGGTGELFF
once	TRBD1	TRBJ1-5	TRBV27	TGTGCCAGCAGTTACAGGGGAAGCAATCAGCCCCAGCATTTT	CASSYRGSNQPQHF
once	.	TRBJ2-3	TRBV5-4	TGTGCCAGCAGCAGGACACTTCTTCCCACAGATACGCAGTATTTT	CASSRTLLPTDTQYF
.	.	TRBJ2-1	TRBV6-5	TGTGCCAGCAGTCGAAGGGGGGGGCGGAATGAGCAGTTCTTC	CASSRRGGRNEQFF
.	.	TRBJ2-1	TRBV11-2	TGTGCCAGCAGCTCCACTAGAAATGAGCAGTTCTTC	CASSSTRNEQFF
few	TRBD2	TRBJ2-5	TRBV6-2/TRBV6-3	TGTGCCAGCAGTCTTGGACTAGCGGGGAGCTGGGGCCGAGAGACCCAGTACTTC	CASSLGLAGSWGRETQYF
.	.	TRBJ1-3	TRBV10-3	TGTGCCATCAGTGAGTCATCAGGATTCTCTGGAAACACCATATATTTT	CAISESSGFSGNTIYF
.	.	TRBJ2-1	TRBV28	TGTGCCAGCAGTTCATCCCGACTGCTGGAGCAGTTCTTC	CASSSSRLLEQFF
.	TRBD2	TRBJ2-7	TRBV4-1	TGCGCCAGCAGCCAAGAACTAGCGGGGAGCTCCTACGAGCAGTACTTC	CASSQELAGSSYEQYF
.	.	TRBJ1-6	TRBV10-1	TGCGCCAGCAGTGAAGAGGACAGACCGATGAGCTCCTATAATTCACCCCTCCACTTT	CASSEEDRPMSSYNSPLHF
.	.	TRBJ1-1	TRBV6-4	TGTGCCAGCAGTGTCTCCTACGGGGTAACTGAAGCTTTCTTT	CASSVSYGVTEAFF
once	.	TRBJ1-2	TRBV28	TGTGCCAGCAGTCCCTTCGGCAGGGGTAACTATGGCTACACCTTC	CASSPFGRGNYGYTF
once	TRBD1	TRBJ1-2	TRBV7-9	TGTGCCAGCAGCTTAGGTGCGACAGGGGACTATGGCTACACCTTC	CASSLGATGDYGYTF
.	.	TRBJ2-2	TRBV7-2	TGTGCCAGCAGCTTACTACAGGGCGGGGAGCTGTTTTTT	CASSLLQGGELFF
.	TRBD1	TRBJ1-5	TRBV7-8	TGTGCCAGCAGCCCCCAGAGGACAGGGGGATTTCAGCCCCAGCATTTT	CASSPQRTGGFQPQHF
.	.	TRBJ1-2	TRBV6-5	TGTGCCACCCTCGCATACCTCTTAGCTAACTATGGCTACACCTTC	CATLAYLLANYGYTF
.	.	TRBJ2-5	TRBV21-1	TGTGCCAGCAGCAAATGCTTGAGCTGGGGGCCAGAGACCCAGTACTTC	CASSKCLSWGPETQYF
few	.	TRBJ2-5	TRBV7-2	TGTGCCAGCAGCTTTCTAACGTACCAAGAGACCCAGTACTTC	CASSFLTYQETQYF
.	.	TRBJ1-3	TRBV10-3	TGTGCCATCAGTGAAGCCAGGGCGACTGGAAACACCATATATTTT	CAISEARATGNTIYF
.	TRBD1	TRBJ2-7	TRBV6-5	TGTGCCAGCACCACGACAGGGGGCCAGTACTTC	CASTTTGGQYF
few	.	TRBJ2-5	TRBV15	TGTGCCACTTCTATGAGGGATTTTCGGGGAGAGACCCAGTACTTC	CATSMRDFRGETQYF
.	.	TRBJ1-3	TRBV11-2	TGTGCCAGCACCCCGGGGGCTGGAAACACCATATATTTT	CASTPGAGNTIYF
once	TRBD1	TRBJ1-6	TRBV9	TGTGCCAGCAGCTCCGGGACAGGGAGCTCACCCCTCCACTTT	CASSSGTGSSPLHF
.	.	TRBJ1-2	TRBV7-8	TGTGCCAGCAGCCTGCAAGACAGGCCCGGGGGCTACACCTTC	CASSLQDRPGGYTF
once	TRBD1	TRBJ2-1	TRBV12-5	TGTGCTAGTGCTGGATTGACAGGGCGCAAGAAGGGGAATGAGCAGTTCTTC	CASAGLTGRKKGNEQFF
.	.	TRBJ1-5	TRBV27	TGTGCCAGCAGTCCAAGAACCCAGGGCCCCTATCAGCCCCAGCATTTT	CASSPRTQGPYQPQHF
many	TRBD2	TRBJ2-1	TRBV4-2	TGTGCCAGCAGCCAAGAAGGCGGGGGGGCCAGACATGAGCAGTTCTTC	CASSQEGGGARHEQFF
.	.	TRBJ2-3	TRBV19	TGTGCCAGCAGTTTCGGGACTCGGGAGCAGTATTTT	CASSFGTREQYF
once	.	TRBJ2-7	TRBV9	TGTGCCAGCAGCCCCCGAGTGGGGCCGGGCGAGCAGTACTTC	CASSPRVGPGEQYF
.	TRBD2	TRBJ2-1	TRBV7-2	TGTGCCAGCAGCGTGCTAGCGGGGGGGTACAATGAGCAGTTCTTC	CASSVLAGGYNEQFF
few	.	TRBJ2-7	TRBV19	TGTGCCAGTAGTCAGGGTCCCTACGAGCAGTACTTC	CASSQGPYEQYF
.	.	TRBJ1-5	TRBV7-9	TGTGCCAGCACTGCGGGGAGCAATCAGCCCCAGCATTTT	CASTAGSNQPQHF
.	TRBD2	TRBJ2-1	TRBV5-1	TGCGCCAGCAGCCCGACCTTGGCGGGGGGTAATGAGCAGTTCTTC	CASSPTLAGGNEQFF
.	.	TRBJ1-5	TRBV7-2	TGTGCCAGCAGCTCTAGACAGTTCCTCAATCAGCCCCAGCATTTT	CASSSRQFLNQPQHF
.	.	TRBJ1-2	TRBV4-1	TGCGCCAGCAGCCAACTTTTGACAGGAGGCTATGGCTACACCTTC	CASSQLLTGGYGYTF
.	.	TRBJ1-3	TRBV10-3	TGTGCCACCTCCTACTCTGGAAACACCATATATTTT	CATSYSGNTIYF
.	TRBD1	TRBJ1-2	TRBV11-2	TGTGCCAGCAGCTTTGACAGGGCGGGCTACACCTTC	CASSFDRAGYTF
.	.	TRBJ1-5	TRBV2	TGTGCCAGCAGTGCAGGGGTGGGTCAGCCCCAGCATTTT	CASSAGVGQPQHF